Listed below are T cell receptor beta chains from one sample, sequenced in a study of OX40 agonist ivuxolimab in advanced cancers. Method: immunoSEQ multiplex PCR; TCRdb's copy keeps in-frame clones and lacks some. The sample has approximately 82,000 clones; 85% are singletons. The source material was CD4+ or CD8+ T cells sorted from blood, sampled in a trial of the OX40 agonist ivuxolimab. These receptors all come from an adult with an advanced solid tumor such as melanoma, head and neck, liver or kidney cancer. CDR3s include the opening cysteine and the closing phenylalanine or tryptophan. Fields, in order: V gene, J gene, clone size, CDR3 length, CDR3 protein. Only part of the rows carry a size: once, few, many, or a class if the clone is expanded.

v_call: TRBV27
j_call: TRBJ2-7
clone_size: NA
cdr3_length: 15
cdr3_aa: CASSFDRGGIYEQYF

v_call: TRBV9
j_call: TRBJ1-1
clone_size: NA
cdr3_length: 15
cdr3_aa: CASSVRPDSNTEAFF

v_call: TRBV5-1
j_call: TRBJ2-7
clone_size: NA
cdr3_length: 13
cdr3_aa: CASSYGQGLEQYF

v_call: TRBV9
j_call: TRBJ2-3
clone_size: NA
cdr3_length: 15
cdr3_aa: CASSVGVGPTDTQYF

v_call: TRBV7-9
j_call: TRBJ1-5
clone_size: once
cdr3_length: 16
cdr3_aa: CASSQTDRGPDQPQHF

v_call: TRBV7-7
j_call: TRBJ2-1
clone_size: NA
cdr3_length: 16
cdr3_aa: CASSKGAGGPYNEQFF

v_call: TRBV9
j_call: TRBJ2-3
clone_size: NA
cdr3_length: 16
cdr3_aa: CASSVGTSGGTDTQYF

v_call: TRBV27
j_call: TRBJ2-6
clone_size: NA
cdr3_length: 17
cdr3_aa: CASSLRGDPSGANVLTF

v_call: TRBV30
j_call: TRBJ1-2
clone_size: NA
cdr3_length: 13
cdr3_aa: CAWSVRENYGYTF

v_call: TRBV7-3
j_call: TRBJ1-2
clone_size: NA
cdr3_length: 15
cdr3_aa: CASSLDPGTVGGLTF

v_call: TRBV29-1
j_call: TRBJ1-2
clone_size: once
cdr3_length: 11
cdr3_aa: CSVESVYGYTF

v_call: TRBV28
j_call: TRBJ1-6
clone_size: NA
cdr3_length: 15
cdr3_aa: CASSEWGTAGSPLHF

v_call: TRBV5-1
j_call: TRBJ1-1
clone_size: NA
cdr3_length: 13
cdr3_aa: CASSLEGGTEAFF

v_call: TRBV10-3
j_call: TRBJ2-1
clone_size: NA
cdr3_length: 17
cdr3_aa: CAIRGTWGGGLSNEQFF

v_call: TRBV11-2
j_call: TRBJ1-2
clone_size: NA
cdr3_length: 14
cdr3_aa: CASSPSGASYGYTF

v_call: TRBV7-9
j_call: TRBJ1-1
clone_size: few
cdr3_length: 15
cdr3_aa: CASSGWDSMNTEAFF

v_call: TRBV5-1
j_call: TRBJ1-3
clone_size: medium-sized
cdr3_length: 13
cdr3_aa: CASSNGGGNTIYF